This TCR beta chain is from a study of shared clonotypes between healthy human individuals. The wider study: CD4 naive and CD4 memory each took three plates per donor, while CD8 naive took two and CD8 memory one.

Study-wide results and caveats: Across a few donors, naive CD4 shared roughly 5%, naive CD8 more than 3%, memory CD4 roughly 2.4%, memory CD8 around 0.42%.

Germline CDR1 reads DFQATT; CDR2 reads SNEGSKA (reference sequence). V was clipped by 6 bases and J by 6 bases; unmatched bases: 5. CDR3 length: 11 amino acids. Genomic DNA of every subset was divided equally among multiple immunoSEQ plates. Clones were read by immunoSEQ multiplex PCR, and TCRdb kept only the in-frame ones, dropping some. In the table there are about 120,000 clones, around 73% of which are singletons. This clone has ten or more counts. Its antigen is unknown. What CD8 memory combined were CD45RO+ cells and CCR7-negative CD45RA+ TemRA cells. Sequenced input: memory CD8+ T cells sorted from blood. As for subset: CD45RO+ cells pooled with CCR7-negative TemRA cells. The receptor was derived from a woman in her thirties in good health. This chain links TRBV20-1 with TRBJ2-7; 7 bases line up with TRBD1. This CDR3 is CSATGPGEQYF. The DNA for the CDR3 is TGCAGTGCGACAGGGCCGGGCGAGCAGTACTTC.